This TCR beta chain is from a study of T cell responses to AZD1222 COVID-19 vaccine. Overall study: The analysis combined second doses at about 4 or about 12 weeks. The study, taken as a whole, reports: Repertoire sampling was restricted to post-peak T cell response timepoints. Dominant at 160-218 and 743-854, vaccine-associated CD4 TCRs also spanned spike. Clonal diversity may have been underestimated in mostly white British donors.

Trimming removed 2 bases from V and 1 base from J, with 12 bases in between. The CDR3 runs 15 residues. The germline gives CDR1 SGHRS, CDR2 YFSETQ. As to this clone: Antigen unknown.

The repertoire was sequenced with immunoSEQ multiplex PCR; TCRdb's copy has only in-frame clones and lacks some. The sample holds more than 95,000 clones, about 87% seen once. The specimen was peripheral blood, collected on day 0 of AZD1222 vaccination. The chain is built from TRBV5-1 and TRBJ1-1; no definite D call. This receptor was taken from an adult in good health. CDR3 loop: CASSFFIRTNTEAFF. The CDR3 DNA sequence: TGCGCCAGCAGCTTCTTTATCCGCACGAACACTGAAGCTTTCTTT.